This T cell receptor beta chain was sequenced during a study of OX40 agonist ivuxolimab in advanced cancers. Across the whole study: Ivuxolimab, which patients received intravenously every 2 weeks, was dosed at 0.01 to 10 mg/kg.

TCRdb keeps only in-frame clones here, not all; method: immunoSEQ multiplex PCR. The sample holds tens of thousands of clones, about 88% seen once. Study-level findings and limits: At 0.1 to 3.0 mg/kg, clonal expansion of CD4+ and CD8+ blood T cells had occurred by week 6.

With regard to this clone: The antigen remains undetermined.

CDR1 is SNHLY and CDR2 is FYNNEI in the germline V gene. The CDR3 has 15 amino acids. V shed 6 bases and J 9 bases; nucleotides not matched to a gene: 9. The TCR comes from an adult with an advanced solid tumor such as melanoma, head and neck, liver or kidney cancer. The source was CD4+ or CD8+ T cells sorted from blood, collected in a trial of the OX40 agonist ivuxolimab. This sequence joins TRBV2 and TRBJ1-6; 9 positions match TRBD1. The CDR3 DNA reads as TGTGCCAGCAGGGGGGACAGGGCATCGAGTTCACCCCTCCACTTT. Translated, it gives CASRGDRASSSPLHF.